These 24 T cell receptor beta chains were sequenced from one sample in a study of cytomegalovirus exposure and HLA in healthy donors. Primers: 60 Vbeta forward and 13 Jbeta reverse. The table came from immunoSEQ multiplex PCR; TCRdb's copy has only in-frame clones and leaves some out. This table holds 85,000 to 90,000 clones, approximately 70% found once. The sequenced sample consisted of PBMCs. These receptors came from a man aged 25 to 40 in good health and CMV-seronegative.

J is TRBJ2-7 and V is TRBV28, with TRBD2 matching over 12 bases. V gave up 5 bases and J gave up 6 bases; unmatched junction bases: 11. The CDR3 length is 16 residues. Germline CDR1 is MDHEN and CDR2 is SYDVKM. As DNA, the CDR3 is TGTGCCAGCAGTCTCTGGACTAGCGGGACCTCTTGCGAGCAGTACTTC. It specifies CASSLWTSGTSCEQYF.

The genes are TRBV2 and TRBJ1-2; D is uncertain. This CDR3 spans 14 amino acids. Trimming removed 2 bases from V and 0 bases from J, with 7 bases in between. Germline V gene sequence: CDR1 SNHLY, CDR2 FYNNEI. CDR3 sequence: CASSEQVSNYGYTF. CDR3 coding DNA: TGTGCCAGCAGTGAACAGGTTTCTAACTATGGCTACACCTTC. Looking up the rest from reference TRBV2 and TRBJ1-2 gives the full variable domain: EPEVTQTPSHQVTQMGQEVILRCVPISNHLYFYWYRQILGQKVEFLVSFYNNEISEKSEIFDDQFSVERPDGSNFTLKIRSTKLEDSAMYFCASSEQVSNYGYTFGSGTRLTVV.

The CDR3 loop reads CAWSVMGTTLFEQYF. The DNA for the CDR3 is TGTGCCTGGAGTGTAATGGGGACTACCCTTTTCGAGCAGTACTTC. V gene TRBV30 combines with J gene TRBJ2-7; 7 bases align to TRBD2. The CDR3 runs to 15 residues. Trimming at V came to 0 bases and at J to 6 bases, leaving 11 bases not matched to a gene. Germline loops: CDR1 GTSNPN, CDR2 SVGIG (reference sequence).

This clone was detected only a few times. The chain links TRBV27 to TRBJ2-7; 11 positions match TRBD2. Trimming cost V 8 bases and J 6 bases; bases outside gene matches: 21. The CDR3 totals 18 residues. From germline, CDR1 is MNHEY and CDR2 SMNVEV (reference sequence). The CDR3 sequence: CASGVGLAGGTRWREQYF. CDR3 bases: TGTGCCAGCGGGGTGGGGCTAGCGGGGGGAACCCGTTGGCGCGAGCAGTACTTC.

This sequence joins TRBV21-1 and TRBJ1-2; the listed D gene, TRBD1, was not tested against the DNA. TRBV21-1 is classified as a pseudogene. CDR3 length equals 13 residues. The CDR3 DNA is TGTGCCAGCAGCCACAGCCCTAACTATGGCTACACCTTC. It yields the protein CASSHSPNYGYTF.

This chain connects TRBV12-2 to TRBJ2-5; the DNA was not compared with TRBD2, the D call given in the table. TRBV12-2 is a pseudogene. This CDR3 contains 22 residues. The CDR3 loop reads CASRLEPRWTSGGSGSGETQYF. In nucleotides, the CDR3 is TGTGCAAGTCGCTTAGAACCCCGGTGGACTAGCGGGGGGTCAGGTTCGGGAGAGACCCAGTACTTC.

The genes are TRBV6-5 and TRBJ2-1, with D possibly being TRBD2 (5 bases). Trimming cost V 5 bases and J 0 bases, with 11 bases left between them. CDR1 and CDR2 (germline): MNHEY, SVGAGI. This CDR3 spans 15 amino acids. The CDR3: CASSRTVSSYNEQFF. The CDR3 bases are TGTGCCAGCAGTCGGACTGTTAGCTCCTACAATGAGCAGTTCTTC.

The V call is TRBV6-1, the J call TRBJ2-7, with TRBD1 identical over 9 bases. Germline CDR1 is MNHNS and CDR2 is SASEGT. V gave up 4 bases and J gave up 3 bases; unmatched junction bases: 7. CDR3 length: 15 residues. The CDR3 loop is CASSAAGTGLYEQYF. CDR3 coding DNA: TGTGCCAGCAGTGCTGCCGGGACAGGGCTCTACGAGCAGTACTTC.

CDR3 nucleotides: TGCGCCAGCAGCCCGGGACTAGCGGGGGGGCCGGGGGAGCAGTACTTC. Translation: CASSPGLAGGPGEQYF. The rearrangement uses TRBV4-1 and TRBJ2-7, with 16 bases aligning to TRBD2. Per the germline V gene, CDR1 is MGHRA and CDR2 is YSYEKL. The ends lost 4 bases at V and 7 bases at J; junction bases unmatched: 7. CDR3 length: 16 residues.

V gene TRBV5-1 combines with J gene TRBJ1-4, with D possibly being TRBD1 (5 bases). The CDR3 extends over 14 amino acids. V shed 2 bases and J shed 1 base, with 6 bases lying between them. Germline CDR1 reads SGHRS; CDR2 reads YFSETQ. CDR3 residues: CASSLGQTNEKLFF. The CDR3 DNA reads TGCGCCAGCAGCTTAGGACAAACTAATGAAAAACTGTTTTTT.

The chain has TRBV9 and TRBJ1-1; D gene ambiguous. This CDR3 is 15 amino acids long. Trimming removed 4 bases from V and 3 bases from J, with 16 bases in between. Per germline, CDR1 SGDLS and CDR2 YYNGEE. CDR3 region: CASSPRAALDTEAFF. As DNA, the CDR3 is TGTGCCAGCAGCCCGCGGGCCGCACTGGACACTGAAGCTTTCTTT. Looking up the rest from reference TRBV9 and TRBJ1-1 gives the full variable domain: DSGVTQTPKHLITATGQRVTLRCSPRSGDLSVYWYQQSLDQGLQFLIQYYNGEERAKGNILERFSAQQFPDLHSELNLSSLELGDSALYFCASSPRAALDTEAFFGQGTRLTVV.

This sequence joins TRBV19 and TRBJ2-1, with TRBD2 matching 16 bases. The CDR3 is made up of 18 amino acids. V was pared by 4 bases and J by 7 bases, with 10 bases of the junction left unmatched. Per germline, CDR1 LNHDA and CDR2 SQIVND (reference sequence). The CDR3 reads CASSTGTSGGGLRNEQFF. In DNA form, the CDR3 reads TGTGCCAGTAGTACCGGGACTAGCGGGGGGGGGCTTAGAAATGAGCAGTTCTTC. The complete variable domain, with remaining parts taken from reference TRBV19 and TRBJ2-1, reads DGGITQSPKYLFRKEGQNVTLSCEQNLNHDAMYWYRQDPGQGLRLIYYSQIVNDFQKGDIAEGYSVSREKKESFPLTVTSAQKNPTAFYLCASSTGTSGGGLRNEQFFGPGTRLTVL.

V and J are TRBV7-9 and TRBJ2-7; 9 bases match TRBD1. CDR1 is SEHNR and CDR2 is FQNEAQ in the germline V gene (reference sequence). There are 13 residues in the CDR3. The V segment lost 5 bases and the J segment 5 bases; nucleotides outside the gene matches: 4. Written as DNA, the CDR3 is TGTGCCAGCAGCAGACAGGGGGACGACGAGCAGTACTTC. Its translation is CASSRQGDDEQYF. Using reference TRBV7-9 and TRBJ2-7 for the parts outside the CDR3, the full variable domain is DTGVSQNPRHKITKRGQNVTFRCDPISEHNRLYWYRQTLGQGPEFLTYFQNEAQLEKSRLLSDRFSAERPKGSFSTLEIQRTEQGDSAMYLCASSRQGDDEQYFGPGTRLTVT.

The chain combines TRBV6-4 with TRBJ2-2, with a tentative D call TRBD1 (6 bases). V lost 3 bases and J 4 bases, leaving 12 bases between the germline ends. The CDR3 runs to 15 residues. Germline V CDR1 and CDR2: MRHNA, SNTAGT. CDR3 nucleotide sequence: TGTGCCAGCAGTGAGGCGCCAGGGGCCACCGGGGAGCTGTTTTTT. Translation: CASSEAPGATGELFF.

This clone showed up just a few times. The J gene is TRBJ2-5, the V gene TRBV7-9; D ambiguous. V was trimmed by 3 bases and J by 7 bases, leaving 15 bases between them. Germline CDR1 is SEHNR and CDR2 is FQNEAQ (reference sequence). This CDR3 region has 14 residues. The CDR3 sequence is CASSFSTAAGTQYF. The CDR3 nucleotides read TGTGCCAGCAGCTTTTCCACAGCCGCCGGGACCCAGTACTTC.

The J gene is TRBJ2-3, the V gene TRBV27; TRBD1 matches 7 bases. Trimming cost V 4 bases and J 0 bases; bases outside gene matches: 10. The CDR3 length is 17 residues. CDR1 is MNHEY, CDR2 SMNVEV, per germline (reference sequence). The CDR3 region is CASSSLHPGQSTDTQYF. CDR3 DNA: TGTGCCAGCAGTTCGCTCCACCCGGGACAGAGCACAGATACGCAGTATTTT.

The chain uses TRBV30 and TRBJ2-3; D is ambiguous. V was pared by 3 bases and J by 1 base, with 11 bases between. The CDR3 runs 14 residues. Germline V gene sequence: CDR1 GTSNPN, CDR2 SVGIG (reference sequence). CDR3 loop: CAWSPGRGTDTQYF. CDR3 coding DNA: TGTGCCTGGAGCCCCGGCCGGGGCACAGATACGCAGTATTTT.

The chain recombines TRBV10-3 with TRBJ1-5; D might be TRBD1 (5 bases). Per germline, CDR1 ENHRY and CDR2 SYGVKD. Trimming stripped 3 bases from V and 2 bases from J, with 11 bases between. This CDR3 is built from 15 residues. The CDR3 sequence is CAISDKGKGNQPQHF. Here the CDR3 DNA reads TGTGCCATCAGTGACAAGGGGAAGGGCAATCAGCCCCAGCATTTT.

This sequence joins TRBV30 and TRBJ2-7, with D tentatively TRBD2 (6 bases). Between the trimmed V and J ends, which lost 4 bases and 5 bases, there was a span of 15 bases. The CDR3 has 13 residues. The germline gives CDR1 GTSNPN, CDR2 SVGIG (reference sequence). CDR3 bases: TGTGCCTGGAATTTACGGGGGAAACACGAGCAGTACTTC. Translation gives CAWNLRGKHEQYF.

The chain carries TRBV5-1 and TRBJ2-7, with 8 bases fitting TRBD2. CDR3 size: 17 residues. V was pared by 5 bases and J by 9 bases, with 22 bases of the junction left unmatched. CDR1 is SGHRS and CDR2 is YFSETQ in the germline V gene. The DNA of the CDR3 is TGCGCCAGCAGTTTTGATATAGCGGGACTAGATTTCCCGGGGCAGTACTTC. This translates into CASSFDIAGLDFPGQYF. The whole variable domain, filled in from reference TRBV5-1 and TRBJ2-7, reads KAGVTQTPRYLIKTRGQQVTLSCSPISGHRSVSWYQQTPGQGLQFLFEYFSETQRNKGNFPGRFSGRQFSNSRSEMNVSTLELGDSALYLCASSFDIAGLDFPGQYFGPGTRLTVT.

The J gene is TRBJ2-1, the V gene TRBV7-9, with 12 positions matching TRBD2. From germline, CDR1 is SEHNR and CDR2 FQNEAQ (reference sequence). CDR3 length: 18 residues. After removal of 5 bases from V and 4 bases from J, the junction contained 12 bases not matched to a gene. This CDR3 is CASSHRTSGKSYYNEQFF. The CDR3 nucleotides are TGTGCCAGCAGCCATAGGACTAGCGGGAAATCATATTACAATGAGCAGTTCTTC.

The rearrangement links TRBV2 to TRBJ1-2, with D maybe TRBD1 (5 bases). The CDR3 sequence is 15 residues long. In germline, CDR1 is SNHLY, CDR2 FYNNEI. Deletions cut 1 base from V and 4 bases from J, with 13 bases between. The CDR3 DNA is TGTGCCAGCAGTGAAGTGGGAGGGGACGTCTATGGCTACACCTTC. It codes for CASSEVGGDVYGYTF.

The chain joins TRBV11-2 to TRBJ1-1; 7 bases map to TRBD1. The CDR3 sequence is 13 residues long. The V segment lost 2 bases and the J segment 11 bases; nucleotides outside the gene matches: 8. Germline-derived CDR1 and CDR2 are SGHAT and FQNNGV. DNA of the CDR3: TGTGCCAGCAGCTTAAGCGAAGGGGGCAAGGCTTTCTTT. It encodes CASSLSEGGKAFF.

V is TRBV1 and J is TRBJ2-2; the D call TRBD2 from the table was never checked on the DNA. TRBV1 is given as a pseudogene. The CDR3 is made up of 15 amino acids. Here the CDR3 reads CTSSQGLADTGELFF. The CDR3 bases are TGCACCAGCAGCCAGGGACTAGCGGACACCGGGGAGCTGTTTTTT.